The rows below give T cell receptor beta chains drawn from one sample of a study of siplizumab effects on memory and regulatory T cells. Only in-frame clones appear in the TCRdb table, and some are missing; sequencing was by immunoSEQ multiplex PCR. Among 65,000 to 85,000 clones listed, 93% were seen once. The specimen was CD8+ T cells sorted from blood. These receptors all come from a human donor in good health. Both conserved end residues are trimmed from each CDR3. Clone size appears in some rows only: once, few, many, or a class for an expanded clone.

clone_size | v_call | cdr3_aa
. | TRBV7-9 | ASSSLGREDPQETQY
few | TRBV29-1 | SVTGISEAF
. | TRBV4-3 | ASSQDGAAARGYT
. | TRBV19 | ASSMAGPETQY
. | TRBV7-9 | ASTLDGYTIY
once | TRBV28 | ASSSPAGTSGYNEQF
. | TRBV7-9 | ASSSIGSAEQY
. | TRBV14 | ASSDGAEVPYEQY
. | TRBV6-1 | ASRTTTSEAF
. | TRBV4-1 | ASTQTISGEQY
. | TRBV5-1 | ASRESGEKTQY
few | TRBV9 | ASSVGGSVTTGELF
. | TRBV6-5 | ASSYSLQGTGELF
. | TRBV19 | ASSIGGSLDSPLH
. | TRBV6-5 | ASSPLGSADTQY
. | TRBV19 | ASSTLDLAKNIQY
. | TRBV7-7 | ASSLSRAGSGTEAF
. | TRBV9 | ASSVGETTYNEQF
. | TRBV2 | ASRVGAAYEQY
. | TRBV7-9 | ASSDGTGGNQPQH
. | TRBV5-4 | AIWSAGELF
. | TRBV7-9 | ASSLVLGNYEQY
. | TRBV2 | AVPGGMTDTQY
. | TRBV12-5 | ASGLPLAGMHEKLF
. | TRBV15 | ATKSGRGNNEQF
. | TRBV28 | ASSPRAGTSFYNEQF
. | TRBV7-9 | ASSLIHTFPPGNTIY
. | TRBV6-4 | ASSDGGGEYYGYT
. | TRBV10-3 | ATRPGDTEAF
. | TRBV27 | ASSPPGSVVAGELF
. | TRBV7-9 | ASSLVTGLNTEAF
. | TRBV19 | ASSDRGSYEQY
once | TRBV6-1 | ASRGDSLEQY
once | TRBV6-5 | ARSSGPSDQPQH
. | TRBV9 | ASSHSDSPYEQY
. | TRBV30 | AWSSGRLMATDTQY
. | TRBV7-9 | ASSLRPGELF
. | TRBV13 | ASSRGRGSQPQH
. | TRBV27 | ASSSQGITEAF
. | TRBV7-9 | ASSLYGYEQY
. | TRBV30 | AWKRGTEAF
. | TRBV6-1 | ASSLGAGEQY
. | TRBV15 | ATSRDLAAQETQY
. | TRBV6-6 | ASGKTGISYNEQF
. | TRBV19 | ASSIDRVSGNTDTQY
. | TRBV6-1 | ASLLVEGAGETQY
. | TRBV4-1 | ASSQADTSDTQY
once | TRBV28 | ASSLKTGHNEQF
. | TRBV11-3 | ATPTERGLTDTQY